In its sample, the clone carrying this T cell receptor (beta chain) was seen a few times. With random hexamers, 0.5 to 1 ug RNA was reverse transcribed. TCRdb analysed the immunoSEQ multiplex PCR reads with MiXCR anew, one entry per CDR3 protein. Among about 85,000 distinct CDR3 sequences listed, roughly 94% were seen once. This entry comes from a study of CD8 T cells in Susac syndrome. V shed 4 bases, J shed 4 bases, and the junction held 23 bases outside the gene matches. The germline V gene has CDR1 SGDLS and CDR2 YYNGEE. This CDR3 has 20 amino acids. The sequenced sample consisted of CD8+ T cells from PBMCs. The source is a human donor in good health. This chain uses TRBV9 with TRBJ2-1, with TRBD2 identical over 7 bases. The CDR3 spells CASSFPTEPRTSGLYNEQFF. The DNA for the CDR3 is TGTGCCAGCAGCTTCCCGACAGAACCTAGGACTAGTGGGTTATACAATGAGCAGTTCTTC.